Below, 6 T cell receptor beta chains from the same sample are listed, as sequenced in a study of T cell changes during pregnancy in multiple sclerosis. Some clones are missing from TCRdb's copy, which holds only in-frame ones; the method was immunoSEQ multiplex PCR. The table records 70,000 to 95,000 clones, around 92% of them present only once. The specimen comprised peripheral blood, sampled in the third trimester of pregnancy. All receptors derive from a female donor with multiple sclerosis, enrolled in a pregnancy study.

This chain connects TRBV7-9 to TRBJ2-7, with TRBD1 identical over 7 bases. The CDR3 runs 13 residues. V was pared by 4 bases and J by 2 bases, with 2 bases of the junction left unmatched. Germline V gene sequence: CDR1 SEHNR, CDR2 FQNEAQ (reference sequence). This chain's CDR3 is CASSSQGAYEQYF. The CDR3 nucleotides are TGTGCCAGCAGCTCGCAGGGGGCCTACGAGCAGTACTTC.

This chain uses TRBV5-4 with TRBJ1-1, with D maybe TRBD1 (5 bases). With 1 base removed from V and 5 bases from J, the gap between germline ends came to 15 bases. In germline, CDR1 is SGHNT, CDR2 YYREEE (reference sequence). CDR3 size: 15 residues. The DNA for the CDR3 is TGTGCCAGCAGCTTGTGGGGGGTCCTAAAGACTGAAGCTTTCTTT. It yields the protein CASSLWGVLKTEAFF.

This chain uses TRBV5-5 with TRBJ1-2, with 11 bases lining up with TRBD1. The trim removed 4 bases at V and 7 bases at J, leaving 9 bases unmatched. Germline CDR1 SGHKS, CDR2 YYEKEE (reference sequence). The CDR3 has 15 amino acids. As DNA, the CDR3 is TGTGCCAGCAGCAAGGGACAGGGGGAGCCTTCTGGCTACACCTTC. Protein product: CASSKGQGEPSGYTF.

V gene TRBV29-1 combines with J gene TRBJ1-2; TRBD1 matches 7 bases. V was pared by 4 bases and J by 5 bases, with 7 bases of the junction left unmatched. The CDR3 length is 13 residues. The germline CDR1 and CDR2 sequences are SQVTM and ANQGSEA. CDR3 DNA sequence: TGCAGCGTTGGTAGGGGGCAGGGTTATGGCTACACCTTC. Encoded protein: CSVGRGQGYGYTF.

V usage is TRBV7-2 and J usage is TRBJ2-1; D perhaps matches TRBD2 (5 bases). This CDR3 is built from 17 residues. Germline V CDR1 and CDR2: SGHTA, FQGNSA. V was pared by 5 bases and J by 2 bases, with 19 bases between. The CDR3 coding sequence is TGTGCCAGCAGCCTAAAGCCGGCGGGCGGAACCTACAATGAGCAGTTCTTC. Translating gives CASSLKPAGGTYNEQFF.

The genes are TRBV11-3 and TRBJ2-1; 12 bases are shared with TRBD2. CDR3 size: 16 residues. Germline V lookup: CDR1 SGHNT, CDR2 YENEEA. The trim removed 5 bases at V and 2 bases at J, leaving 4 bases unmatched. The CDR3 coding sequence is TGTGCCAGCAGCCGAGGGACTAGCGGGCCCTACAATGAGCAGTTCTTC. It specifies CASSRGTSGPYNEQFF. Based on the CDR3 plus reference TRBV11-3 and TRBJ2-1, the full variable domain is EAGVVQSPRYKIIEKKQPVAFWCNPISGHNTLYWYLQNLGQGPELLIRYENEEAVDDSQLPKDRFSAERLKGVDSTLKIQPAELGDSAVYLCASSRGTSGPYNEQFFGPGTRLTVL.